The T cell receptor beta chain described here comes from a study of precursors of human CD4 cytotoxic T cells (dated 2018 in TCRdb). For context, the study as a whole: In total, CD4+ memory subsets from some 13 donors went into the bulk TCR-seq analysis. TCR-seq analysis of approximately 15 donors yielded TCRalpha and TCRbeta chain sequences (table S7). Findings and caveats that apply to the study as a whole: According to the authors, an observational design in humans cannot definitively determine the direction of differentiation between precursor and effector cells. Some bulk TCR-seq comparisons included only about 95% of the 14 donors, suggesting not every subset was available for every donor. Expanded effector clonotypes made up a larger fraction of IL-7Rhigh TEMRA clonotypes than of TEM or TCM clonotypes. Compared with the TCM and TEM subsets, the IL-7Rhigh and IL-7R- TEMRA subsets had more restricted TCR repertoires, marked by lower diversity and more expanded clonotypes.

The CDR3 measures 16 amino acids from cysteine to phenylalanine. CDR3 DNA is the only sequence kept; it has 48 bases, read in frame from the first base. Taken from the germline V gene, the CDR1 and CDR2 loops are MGHRA and YSYEKL. For this chain, trimming is 1 base at the V end and 0 bases at the J end, and the number of junction bases without a gene match is 2. Compared with the rest of its sample, this clonotype is large (0.1 to 1%). Its antigen remains undetermined. The sample holds no much larger clone one base away, and base qualities are not on file. To test whether a precursor-effector relationship exists among CD4 cytotoxic T cells, bulk UMI-based TCR sequencing was run on four sorted CD4+ memory subsets: TCM, TEM, IL-7Rhigh TEMRA, and IL-7R- TEMRA. The cells came from peripheral blood mononuclear cells that had been isolated from human blood. Sequenced on an Illumina MiSeq. The paper's processing steps were these. The Shannon-Wiener index, calculated in VDJtools, was used to measure repertoire diversity. TCRbeta clonotypes with a clonotype frequency of at least 3 were defined as expanded. TCRdb trimmed the raw reads at Q25, called clones with MiXCR and kept productive beta chains. A single entry per CDR3 protein holds the most common genes and DNA from its merged rows. TCRdb's processing, not the authors' own work, is the source of the V and J calls. The sample contains 490 or so distinct CDR3 sequences, 17% of them found a single time. Clones ranked in the top ten supply over 15% of the sample.

The chain couples TRBV4-1 to TRBJ1-5; the junction holds 8 bases that match TRBD1. The clonotype was recovered from a human donor in good health. The sample taken for sequencing was memory CD4+ T cells from blood (PBMCs). The bases read TGCGCCAGCAGCCAAGGGACAGGGAGTAGCAATCAGCCCCAGCATTTT. This yields the protein CASSQGTGSSNQPQHF.